This T cell receptor (beta chain) was documented in a study of blood T cell repertoires in COVID-19. Whole-study context: The United States, Italy and Spain supplied acute and convalescent COVID-19 samples. T cells, B-cell-depleted T cells, or PBMCs supplied cDNA or gDNA.

Original processing notes: Reference gene primer amplification in the assay estimated nucleated cell counts. The method was immunoSEQ multiplex PCR; TCRdb's version includes in-frame clones alone and lacks a portion of them. The V and J calls and clone size come from that table; D and trimming were worked out from the DNA. The sample shows about 190,000 clones, approximately 90% of them seen only once. CDR3 length equals 15 residues. CDR1 is SGHDT, CDR2 YYEEEE, per germline. Unmatched junction bases numbered 6, after V lost 4 bases and J lost 3 bases. The genes are TRBV5-6 and TRBJ1-4; 7 nucleotides match TRBD1. The origin of this receptor is a man aged 35-49 years with active or convalescent COVID-19. The sample taken for sequencing was peripheral blood. The CDR3 DNA reads TGTGCCAGCAGCCTCCCCGGGACAGCTAATGAAAAACTGTTTTTT. As protein: CASSLPGTANEKLFF.